Here is one T cell receptor (beta chain) with its context. The data were taken from a study of blood T cell repertoires in COVID-19. Study context: The study drew acute and convalescent COVID-19 samples from the United States, Italy and Spain. The cDNA or gDNA used as material had been derived from T cells, B-cell-depleted T cells, or PBMCs.

As processed by the authors: Amplification of reference gene primers was used by the study to estimate nucleated cell counts. Measured with immunoSEQ multiplex PCR; TCRdb has only the in-frame clones, and not every one. D and trimming were read from the DNA, whereas the V and J calls and clone size are those reported in that table. This repertoire shows around 200,000 clones, more than 75% found once; its top ten account for 2.5%. This CDR3 has 15 amino acids. Germline CDR1 reads MNHEY; CDR2 reads SVGAGI. Deletions cut 0 bases from V and 8 bases from J, with 16 bases between. Sequenced input: peripheral blood. The origin of this receptor is a middle-aged man with active or convalescent COVID-19. The chain couples TRBV6-5 to TRBJ1-2; D is unclear. CDR3 coding DNA: TGTGCCAGCAGTTACTCGATGCGGAGGGTTATGGGCTACACCTTC. This encodes CASSYSMRRVMGYTF.